This entry lists 22 T cell receptor beta chains sequenced from one sample in a study of regulatory T cells in long-lasting Graves disease. Library construction for TCR beta used iRepertoire HTBI primers and Arm-PCR of CDR3 regions. In TCRdb, the multiplex PCR reads were re-called with MiXCR into one record per CDR3 protein. The sample lists 520,000 or so distinct CDR3 sequences, about 12% occurring once. This sample's time point: newly diagnosed GD, antithyroid drugs for less than 3 months. The authors made the TCR library using RNA they extracted from PBMCs. These data were likewise used in another study, on T cells in Graves' hyperthyroidism and ophthalmopathy.

The source material was peripheral blood mononuclear cells (PBMCs), sampled at new diagnosis, from a patient treated with antithyroid drugs. Every receptor here comes from a woman aged 25 to 39 with Graves disease.

Comment on this clonotype: Sequence at one end of the junction differs from germline and may be a read error. V is TRBV7-9 and J is TRBJ2-7; D unclear. The CDR3 is 14 residues long. Germline V gene data show CDR1 as SEHNR and CDR2 as FQNEAQ (reference sequence). Here the CDR3 DNA reads TGTGCCAGCAGCCTGCCGGGTTTACTTTACGAGCTGTACTTC. This encodes CASSLPGLLYELYF. Combining the CDR3 with reference TRBV7-9 and TRBJ2-7 gives the whole variable domain DTGVSQNPRHKITKRGQNVTFRCDPISEHNRLYWYRQTLGQGPEFLTYFQNEAQLEKSRLLSDRFSAERPKGSFSTLEIQRTEQGDSAMYLCASSLPGLLYELYFGPGTRLTVT.

This clonotype has at least ten counts. The chain recombines TRBV2 with TRBJ1-5, with D possibly TRBD1 on 5 matching bases. Trimming stripped 4 bases from V and 2 bases from J, with 12 bases between. Looked up from germline, CDR1 is SNHLY and CDR2 is FYNNEI. CDR3 length: 15 amino acids. This CDR3 is CASSAQGGGNQPQHF. The DNA for the CDR3 is TGTGCCAGCAGTGCTCAGGGAGGGGGCAATCAGCCCCAGCATTTT.

The sample holds many counts of this clonotype. The V gene is TRBV7-2, the J gene TRBJ2-7, with 9 positions matching TRBD1. The V gene end was trimmed by 3 bases and the J gene end by 0 bases; junction bases not matched to a gene: 12. Germline loops: CDR1 SGHTA, CDR2 FQGNSA. This CDR3 region has 18 residues. CDR3 protein: CASSFAVQGALSSYEQYF. The CDR3 region has the DNA TGTGCCAGCAGCTTCGCGGTACAGGGGGCCCTTAGCTCCTACGAGCAGTACTTC.

In this sample, this clonotype turned up many times. The genes are TRBV7-2 and TRBJ1-2; D gene uncertain. Per the germline V gene, CDR1 is SGHTA and CDR2 is FQGNSA. The CDR3 consists of 16 residues. The V gene lost 5 bases and the J gene lost 5 bases, with 21 bases spanning the gap. CDR3 bases: TGTGCCAGCAGCCTTGCATTGAGAACTTCACAGTATGGCTACACCTTC. It specifies CASSLALRTSQYGYTF.

This clonotype occurred many times. The CDR3 loop is CAWSLRDTQYF. CDR3 nucleotides: TGTGCCTGGAGTCTGAGAGATACGCAGTATTTT. The chain recombines TRBV30 with TRBJ2-3; D not certain. Trimming removed 2 bases at V and 5 bases at J, with 5 bases between. Germline CDR1 is GTSNPN and CDR2 is SVGIG (reference sequence). The CDR3 is 11 residues long.

J is TRBJ2-3 and V is TRBV28; 8 bases agree with TRBD2. CDR1 and CDR2 (germline): MDHEN, SYDVKM. V was pared by 5 bases and J by 0 bases, with 16 bases of the junction left unmatched. This CDR3 region has 19 residues. The CDR3 DNA reads TGTGCCAGCAGTACTTCCTTCGGTAGCGGGGCCGCTAGCACAGATACGCAGTATTTT. This encodes CASSTSFGSGAASTDTQYF.

The chain combines TRBV7-2 with TRBJ1-2, with a tentative D call TRBD1 (5 bases). This CDR3 has 14 residues. Per germline, CDR1 SGHTA and CDR2 FQGNSA. V was clipped by 4 bases and J by 6 bases, with 15 bases between them. Here the CDR3 reads CASSSQPGLDGYTF. The DNA for the CDR3 is TGTGCCAGCAGCTCCCAACCAGGGTTGGATGGCTACACCTTC.

This clonotype was detected ten times or more. The chain links TRBV18 to TRBJ2-1, with TRBD1 identical over 10 bases. The junction had 5 bases not matched to a gene; V was cut back by 3 bases and J by 9 bases. The CDR3 totals 14 residues. Germline CDR1 KGHSH, CDR2 LQKENI. CDR3 sequence: CASSPGTGEGEQFF. The CDR3 DNA is TGTGCCAGCTCACCGGGGACAGGGGAGGGTGAGCAGTTCTTC.

This clonotype was seen at least ten times. The CDR3 region has the DNA TGTGCCAGCAGTGCGCGACAGGGGAACACTGAAGCTTTCTTT. Translated, it gives CASSARQGNTEAFF. The V and J genes are TRBV6-1 and TRBJ1-1, with 7 bases that match TRBD1. Losses at the gene ends were 4 bases for V and 1 base for J; bases not matched to a gene: 3. The CDR3 contains 14 residues. Looked up from germline, CDR1 is MNHNS and CDR2 is SASEGT.

This clonotype showed up many times. The gene calls are TRBV5-1 and TRBJ2-1; D may be TRBD2 (6 bases). The CDR3 covers 15 residues. V was clipped by 0 bases and J by 5 bases, with 12 bases between them. CDR1 and CDR2 (germline): SGHRS, YFSETQ. CDR3 DNA sequence: TGCGCCAGCAGCTTGGGGGGGAGGACCCACAATGAGCAGTTCTTC. It translates to CASSLGGRTHNEQFF.

This clonotype was detected once. The V call is TRBV14, the J call TRBJ2-7; D is perhaps TRBD1 (6 bases). This CDR3 is built from 14 residues. Germline CDR1 SGHDN, CDR2 FVKESK. V dropped 4 bases and J dropped 2 bases, with 12 bases sitting between them. Here the CDR3 reads CASSPLGDTYEQYF. Written as DNA, the CDR3 is TGTGCCAGCAGCCCACTCGGGGACACCTACGAGCAGTACTTC.

This clonotype was recorded a few times. The gene calls are TRBV4-3 and TRBJ2-7; 9 nucleotides match TRBD1. Germline V lookup: CDR1 LGHNA, CDR2 YSLEER. Trimming took 0 bases from V and 3 from J; bases not matched to a gene: 0. This CDR3 contains 14 residues. The CDR3: CASSQEDRGYEQYF. DNA of the CDR3: TGCGCCAGCAGCCAAGAGGACAGGGGCTACGAGCAGTACTTC.

The chain employs TRBV20-1 and TRBJ2-1; D perhaps matches TRBD1 (5 bases). The CDR3 extends over 12 amino acids. CDR1 is DFQATT, CDR2 SNEGSKA, per germline (reference sequence). The V gene lost 3 bases and the J gene lost 7 bases, with 10 bases spanning the gap. CDR3 nucleotides: TGCAGTGCTAGCCGACCAGGGAATGAGCAGTTCTTC. This sequence encodes CSASRPGNEQFF.

The sample holds many counts of this clonotype. This chain links TRBV20-1 with TRBJ1-1, with a tentative D call TRBD1 (6 bases). Trimming left V 2 bases short and J 6 bases short, with 22 bases between. The CDR3 sequence is 16 residues long. Germline-derived CDR1 and CDR2 are DFQATT and SNEGSKA (reference sequence). DNA for the CDR3: TGCAGTGCTAGACCACCTGGGGCAGGGGCTGATCCTGAAGCTTTCTTT. This encodes CSARPPGAGADPEAFF.

This clonotype showed up just once. The chain couples TRBV19 to TRBJ2-7, with 10 nucleotides matching TRBD2. This CDR3 contains 14 residues. Germline CDR1 and CDR2: LNHDA and SQIVND (reference sequence). Trimming removed 6 bases from V and 3 bases from J; junction bases left unmatched: 5. This CDR3 is CASSPGLANYEQYF. The CDR3 DNA reads TGTGCCAGTAGCCCGGGACTAGCGAACTACGAGCAGTACTTC.

This clonotype was counted only a few times. The gene calls are TRBV19 and TRBJ2-6; the D gene is possibly TRBD1 (5 bases). This CDR3 is 15 amino acids long. Per the germline V gene, CDR1 is LNHDA and CDR2 is SQIVND (reference sequence). V was clipped by 6 bases and J by 0 bases, with 9 bases between them. DNA for the CDR3: TGTGCCAGTAGGCACAGGAGCTCTGGGGCCAACGTCCTGACTTTC. It yields the protein CASRHRSSGANVLTF.

This clonotype has at least ten counts. The chain links TRBV2 to TRBJ1-1; no reliable D call. V lost 3 bases, J lost 0 bases, and 5 bases lay in between. Germline V gives CDR1 SNHLY, CDR2 FYNNEI. The CDR3 runs 13 residues. Here the CDR3 DNA reads TGTGCCAGCAGTGAGGGTGTGAACACTGAAGCTTTCTTT. It codes for CASSEGVNTEAFF.

This clonotype has more than one count but fewer than ten. The chain combines TRBV5-4 with TRBJ2-2; TRBD2 matches at 15 bases. The V gene end was trimmed by 9 bases and the J gene end by 4 bases; junction bases not matched to a gene: 1. CDR1 and CDR2 (germline): SGHNT, YYREEE (reference sequence). The CDR3 length is 14 residues. CDR3 sequence reads: CAMGLAGGTGELFF. In DNA form, the CDR3 reads TGTGCCATGGGACTAGCGGGAGGCACCGGGGAGCTGTTTTTT.

This clonotype has only a few counts. V and J are TRBV20-1 and TRBJ1-2; D gene unclear. Trimming stripped 0 bases from V and 5 bases from J, with 13 bases between. The germline V gene encodes CDR1 DFQATT and CDR2 SNEGSKA (reference sequence). This CDR3 spans 14 amino acids. CDR3 DNA: TGCAGTGCTAGAGACTCCTTGATCTATTATGGCTACACCTTC. It translates to CSARDSLIYYGYTF.

This clonotype was counted at least ten times. The chain is built from TRBV11-3 and TRBJ2-7, with a tentative D call TRBD2 (6 bases). Germline values: CDR1 SGHNT, CDR2 YENEEA. This CDR3 region has 14 residues. With 3 bases removed from V and 7 bases from J, the gap between germline ends came to 16 bases. The CDR3 is CASSLGLFEREQYF. DNA of the CDR3: TGTGCCAGCAGCTTGGGACTCTTTGAGAGAGAGCAGTACTTC.

Of note for this clonotype: This may be a read error: a much more frequent sequence differs by one nucleotide. The J gene is TRBJ1-1, the V gene TRBV30; D possibly corresponds to TRBD1 (5 bases). Germline V gene lookup returns CDR1 GTSNPN and CDR2 SVGIG (reference sequence). The CDR3 sequence is 13 residues long. The CDR3 spells CAWSVQANTETFF. In DNA form, the CDR3 reads TGTGCCTGGAGTGTACAGGCAAACACTGAAACTTTCTTT. The whole variable domain, filled in from reference TRBV30 and TRBJ1-1, reads SQTIHQWPATLVQPVGSPLSLECTVEGTSNPNLYWYRQAAGRGLQLLFYSVGIGQISSEVPQNLSASRPQDRQFILSSKKLLLSDSGFYLCAWSVQANTETFFGQGTRLTVV.

The table lists this clonotype with many counts. The J gene is TRBJ2-5, the V gene TRBV7-2; D not certain. Germline assignment: CDR1 SGHTA and CDR2 FQGNSA. The CDR3 length is 13 residues. V lost 1 base and J lost 5, with 8 bases in between. The chain's CDR3 is CASSLGVVETQYF. CDR3 DNA: TGTGCCAGCAGCTTAGGGGTAGTGGAGACCCAGTACTTC.